These 4 T cell receptor beta chains came from one sample sequenced in a study of blood T cell repertoires in COVID-19. Method: immunoSEQ multiplex PCR; TCRdb's copy keeps in-frame clones and lacks some. This sample carries about 64,000 clones, 70% to 90% of them seen once, and the ten largest clones take around 1.2%. The sequencing input was peripheral blood. These receptors all come from a man in his forties with acute or convalescent COVID-19.

The chain joins TRBV5-6 to TRBJ1-1, with D possibly TRBD1 on 6 matching bases. Trimming cost V 4 bases and J 1 base, with 17 bases left between them. Germline V CDR1 and CDR2: SGHDT, YYEEEE. The CDR3 consists of 16 residues. CDR3: CASSPNREGGNTEAFF. In DNA form, the CDR3 reads TGTGCCAGCAGCCCGAACAGGGAGGGAGGGAACACTGAAGCTTTCTTT.

The rearrangement joins TRBV5-1 to TRBJ1-5, with 8 bases lining up with TRBD1. There are 15 residues in the CDR3. V shed 0 bases, J shed 5 bases, and the junction held 4 bases outside the gene matches. Germline V lookup: CDR1 SGHRS, CDR2 YFSETQ. The CDR3 here is CASSLGTGRYQPQHF. DNA of the CDR3: TGCGCCAGCAGCTTGGGGACAGGGAGATATCAGCCCCAGCATTTT.

The chain has TRBV5-1 and TRBJ1-1, with D hard to call. CDR1 SGHRS and CDR2 YFSETQ come from the germline V gene. This CDR3 is built from 14 residues. Trimming removed 0 bases at V and 0 bases at J, with 6 bases between. This chain's CDR3 is CASSLGGLNTEAFF. The DNA for the CDR3 is TGCGCCAGCAGCTTGGGCGGTTTGAACACTGAAGCTTTCTTT.

The rearrangement uses TRBV19 and TRBJ1-2, with D possibly being TRBD1 (6 bases). Germline CDR1 LNHDA, CDR2 SQIVND (reference sequence). The CDR3 length is 13 residues. Deletions cut 10 bases from V and 2 bases from J, with 14 bases between. CDR3 region: CATRTGFNYGYTF. CDR3 nucleotides: TGTGCCACTCGTACAGGGTTCAACTATGGCTACACCTTC.